The 7 T cell receptor beta chains below come from one sample, sequenced in a study of T cells after yellow fever vaccination. Via MiXCR, TCRdb re-called the 5' RACE reads, giving one row per CDR3 protein. In the table there are under 350,000 distinct CDR3 sequences, 4.1% of which are singletons. The source was PBMCs, collected 5 days after the yellow fever booster vaccination. These receptors were collected from a young man who received the YFV17D yellow fever vaccine.

This clonotype was found many times. This chain connects TRBV11-1 to TRBJ1-1, with a weak D call TRBD1 (5 bases). Trimming stripped 6 bases from V and 4 bases from J, with 15 bases between. This CDR3 has 14 residues. The germline gives CDR1 SGHAT, CDR2 FQDESV (reference sequence). This chain's CDR3 is CASRARGEVTEAFF. In DNA, the CDR3 is TGTGCCAGCAGGGCTCGAGGGGAGGTCACTGAAGCTTTCTTT.

This clonotype has just a few counts. V usage is TRBV29-1 and J usage is TRBJ2-1, with 9 bases lining up with TRBD2. Trimming removed 4 bases from V and 4 bases from J; junction bases left unmatched: 5. The CDR3 spans 14 residues. CDR1 and CDR2 from the germline V gene are SQVTM and ANQGSEA. CDR3 in amino acids: CSVGRLAEYNEQFF. Here the CDR3 DNA reads TGCAGCGTTGGTCGACTAGCGGAATACAATGAGCAGTTCTTC.

The J gene is TRBJ2-7, the V gene TRBV10-3; D not resolved. Trimming took 5 bases from V and 5 from J, leaving 13 bases between them. CDR3 length: 13 residues. Germline lookup yields CDR1 ENHRY and CDR2 SYGVKD. CDR3 residues: CAISKARLDEQYV. The CDR3 DNA reads TGTGCCATCAGTAAAGCGCGGTTGGACGAGCAGTACGTC.

This clonotype was detected many times. The V gene is TRBV5-1, the J gene TRBJ2-1; 15 nucleotides line up with TRBD2. The CDR3 has 16 amino acids. V lost 0 bases, J lost 10 bases, and 5 bases stayed unmatched. CDR1 is SGHRS and CDR2 is YFSETQ in the germline V gene. In DNA, the CDR3 is TGCGCCAGCAGCTTGGGGACTAGCGGGGGGGCCGGCGAGCAGTTCTTC. This translates into CASSLGTSGGAGEQFF.

J is TRBJ2-3 and V is TRBV6-5; TRBD1 might be the D (6 bases). This CDR3 region has 16 residues. With 0 bases removed from V and 2 bases from J, the gap between germline ends came to 12 bases. Germline V gene sequence: CDR1 MNHEY, CDR2 SVGAGI. Here the CDR3 DNA reads TGTGCCAGCAGTTACTCGATGCTGGGGGCCACAGATACGCAGTATTTT. It specifies CASSYSMLGATDTQYF.

The chain is built from TRBV12-3 or TRBV12-4 and TRBJ2-7, with a possible D match to TRBD1 (6 bases). CDR3 length equals 16 residues. V was shortened by 6 bases and J by 2 bases, with 20 bases between the two germline ends. Here the CDR3 reads CASSFPPQGLAYEQYF. The CDR3 coding sequence is TGTGCCAGCAGCTTTCCCCCGCAGGGGCTGGCCTACGAGCAGTACTTC.

This clonotype is a singleton in its sample. V and J are TRBV6-2 or TRBV6-3 and TRBJ2-7; TRBD2 is a possible D gene (6 bases). The V end was cut by 6 bases, the J end by 5 bases, with 14 bases between. CDR3 size: 13 residues. CDR1 and CDR2 (germline): MNHEY, SVGEGT. Written as DNA, the CDR3 is TGTGCCAGCAGGCCTGGGGGGTACCACGAGCAGTACGTC. This codes for CASRPGGYHEQYV.